Sequencing of this TCR beta chain was carried out in a study of shared clonotypes between healthy human individuals. The study, taken as a whole, reports: Few donors limited the genetic and exposure-history diversity represented.

The split of CD4+ cells yielded CD45RA+ naive and CD45RA-negative memory subsets. This clone was counted between two and nine times. Its target is unknown. The authors distributed each subset's genomic DNA evenly over several immunoSEQ plates. The input for sorted-subset replicate PCRs was about 210 ng DNA, tens of thousands of T cell genomes. This table comes from immunoSEQ multiplex PCR, and its TCRdb copy is limited to in-frame clones, with some not included. Here the sample spans millions of clones, around nine tenths being singletons. This CDR3 has 13 amino acids. Germline V gives CDR1 MNHEY, CDR2 SVGAGI. Between the trimmed V and J ends, which lost 8 bases and 7 bases, there was a span of 17 bases.

Sequenced sample: naive CD4+ T cells sorted from blood. Subset in this sample: CD45RA+ positively selected. The rearrangement joins TRBV6-5 to TRBJ1-2; D unclear. This sequence originates from a man younger than 35 in good health. Here the CDR3 reads CASGATVSGGYTF. The CDR3 region has the DNA TGTGCCAGCGGAGCCACAGTGTCAGGTGGCTACACCTTC.